This T cell receptor (beta chain) comes out of a study of T cell repertoires in cytomegalovirus infection. TCRdb re-called the reads with MiXCR, one entry per CDR3 protein. The sample records fewer than 850,000 distinct CDR3 sequences, roughly 29% being singletons. Points on this clonotype: Its target is unknown.

Deletions cut 0 bases from V and 2 bases from J, with 10 bases between. Germline V gives CDR1 SGHDN, CDR2 FVKESK. CDR3 length: 15 amino acids. The receptor was derived from a human donor in good health (CMV status not recorded). Some clones in this sample may be carry-over from other donors' samples. The starting material was cultured CD8+ T cells from PBMCs, obtained from culture after CMV antigen stimulation. This chain joins TRBV14 and TRBJ2-5, with D possibly TRBD1 on 5 matching bases. CDR3 residues: CASSQDAHRQETQYF. CDR3 sequence (DNA): TGTGCCAGCAGCCAAGATGCCCACAGGCAAGAGACCCAGTACTTC. The entire variable domain, with the rest obtained from reference TRBV14 and TRBJ2-5, is as follows: EAGVTQFPSHSVIEKGQTVTLRCDPISGHDNLYWYRRVMGKEIKFLLHFVKESKQDESGMPNNRFLAERTGGTYSTLKVQPAELEDSGVYFCASSQDAHRQETQYFGPGTRLLVL.